These T cell receptor beta chains were read from a single sample in a study of identical twins. One entry per CDR3 protein results from TCRdb running MiXCR on the 5' RACE reads. The sample records 600,000 to 700,000 distinct CDR3 sequences, 21% being singletons. Another study also made use of these data, one on T cells expressing NK-cell markers.

The sample consisted of PBMCs. These receptors were taken from a woman in her late teens or twenties in good health. Each CDR3 is given with its conserved first and last residue. The D gene is left open where the match is weak. Clone size is not always given. Where it is, it says once, few, many or a class for expanded clones.

J | V | D | size | DNA | CDR3
TRBJ2-2 | TRBV5-1 | TRBD2 | once | TGCGCCAGCAGCCTCCTGACCCTAGCGGGAGGGACCGGGGAGCTGTTTTTT | CASSLLTLAGGTGELFF
TRBJ1-2 | TRBV15 | NA | NA | TGTGCCACCAGACGAGGAAGTTCTAACTATGGCTACACCTTC | CATRRGSSNYGYTF
TRBJ1-5 | TRBV7-2 | TRBD1 | NA | TGTGCCAGCAGCTCCAGGGGGGAACGATATAGCAATCAGCCCCAGCATTTT | CASSSRGERYSNQPQHF
TRBJ2-7 | TRBV11-2 | TRBD2 | NA | TGTGCCAGCAGCTTCCCCAGCGGGGGCGAGCAGTACTTC | CASSFPSGGEQYF
TRBJ2-1 | TRBV20-1 | TRBD2 | NA | TGCAGTGCTAGGGTCGTAGCGGGTAGCTCCTACAATGAGCAGTTCTTC | CSARVVAGSSYNEQFF
TRBJ2-7 | TRBV7-9 | TRBD1 | NA | TGTGCCAGCAGCTCACAGGGGTTCTACGAGCAGTACTTC | CASSSQGFYEQYF
TRBJ2-1 | TRBV20-1 | TRBD2 | NA | TGCAGTGCTAGGGCGGGGCTAGCGGACTACAATGAGCAGTTCTTC | CSARAGLADYNEQFF
TRBJ2-7 | TRBV20-1 | NA | NA | TGCAGTGCTAGAGACATTAGGGAGCAGTACTTC | CSARDIREQYF
TRBJ2-7 | TRBV18 | NA | NA | TGTGCCAGCTCACCAAGGGCAGGGCTGTCCTACGAGCAGTACTTC | CASSPRAGLSYEQYF
TRBJ2-7 | TRBV9 | TRBD2 | few | TGTGCCAGCAGCGTTCGGGACTACGCCACCTACGAGCAGTACTTC | CASSVRDYATYEQYF
TRBJ2-1 | TRBV6-1 | NA | NA | TGTGCCAGCAGTCCTTCAGGGACTTCCTACAATGAGCAGTTCTTC | CASSPSGTSYNEQFF
TRBJ2-3 | TRBV7-2 | TRBD2 | NA | TGTGCCAGCAGCTTCGGAGGGAGGGCCCCAGATACGCAGTATTTT | CASSFGGRAPDTQYF
TRBJ1-5 | TRBV20-1 | NA | NA | TGCAGTGCTAGCGACAGGACGAATCAGCCCCAGCATTTT | CSASDRTNQPQHF
TRBJ2-5 | TRBV20-1 | TRBD2 | NA | TGCAGTGCTAGTCCCGGGACTAGCGGGTCCTCGAAGACCCAGTACTTC | CSASPGTSGSSKTQYF
TRBJ2-1 | TRBV20-1 | NA | few | TGCAGTGCCAGGACCCCGATGCGGTACAATGAGCAGTTCTTC | CSARTPMRYNEQFF
TRBJ2-7 | TRBV20-1 | TRBD1 | few | TGCAGTTCTCACTTGACAGGGCGGAGCGAGCAGTACTTC | CSSHLTGRSEQYF
TRBJ1-6 | TRBV3-1 | NA | NA | TGTGCCAGCAGCCAGGACGGCTACTATAATTCACCCCTCCACTTT | CASSQDGYYNSPLHF
TRBJ2-1 | TRBV9 | NA | few | TGTGCCAGCAGCGTCGAGGGCCGTTCCTACAATGAGCAGTTCTTC | CASSVEGRSYNEQFF
TRBJ1-5 | TRBV20-1 | NA | NA | TGCAGTGCTAGTATGCCCTGGGGCAATCAGCCCCAGCATTTT | CSASMPWGNQPQHF
TRBJ2-2 | TRBV2 | NA | NA | TGTGCCAGCAGTGAGAGGAGCGCGAACACCGGGGAGCTGTTTTTT | CASSERSANTGELFF
TRBJ2-1 | TRBV19 | TRBD2 | NA | TGTGCCAGTACCCGTGGGGCTAGCGGATTCAATGAGCAGTTCTTC | CASTRGASGFNEQFF
TRBJ2-5 | TRBV20-1 | NA | few | TGCAGTGCTAGGTTGGGGGGGACAGTGATAGAGACCCAGTACTTC | CSARLGGTVIETQYF
TRBJ1-1 | TRBV20-1 | NA | many | TGCAGTGCAAAAGGAGCTGAAGCTTTCTTT | CSAKGAEAFF
TRBJ2-3 | TRBV5-5 | TRBD2 | few | TGTGCCAGCAGCTTGGATAGCGGGAGGGGGACAGATACGCAGTATTTT | CASSLDSGRGTDTQYF
TRBJ2-1 | TRBV9 | TRBD2 | few | TGTGCCAGCAGCGTAGGGACTAGCGGGACCTACAATGAGCAGTTCTTC | CASSVGTSGTYNEQFF
TRBJ2-6 | TRBV7-2 | NA | NA | TGTGCCGGTAGGGAACCGGGCTCTGGGGCCAACGTCCTGACTTTC | CAGREPGSGANVLTF
TRBJ2-1 | TRBV5-1 | TRBD2 | few | TGCGCCAGCAGCTTGGTCGGACTAGCGGGAGGCAATGAGCAGTTCTTC | CASSLVGLAGGNEQFF
TRBJ2-7 | TRBV20-1 | TRBD2 | few | TGCAGTGCTAGGCGCAGGGAGGGCGAGCAGTACTTC | CSARRREGEQYF
TRBJ2-1 | TRBV24-1 | NA | NA | TGTGCCACCAGTGATAGGACAGCCTCCTACAATGAGCAGTTCTTC | CATSDRTASYNEQFF
TRBJ2-5 | TRBV10-3 | NA | NA | TGTGCCACTGCCTACGGGGGCCCGTACCAAGAGACCCAGTACTTC | CATAYGGPYQETQYF
TRBJ2-7 | TRBV20-1 | NA | NA | TGCAGTGCTGGTCGTGCAGGGGAGGACGAGCAGTACTTC | CSAGRAGEDEQYF
TRBJ2-2 | TRBV6-1 | TRBD2 | NA | TGTGCCAGCAGTCCTAGCGGGAGTGACACCGGGGAGCTGTTTTTT | CASSPSGSDTGELFF
TRBJ2-7 | TRBV10-3 | NA | NA | TGTGCCATCAGTGACCGTAACGAGCAGTACTTC | CAISDRNEQYF
TRBJ2-7 | TRBV12-3/TRBV12-4 | NA | NA | TGTGCCAGCAGCCCCGCGACGTTCTCCTACGAGCAGTACTTC | CASSPATFSYEQYF
TRBJ1-1 | TRBV29-1 | NA | NA | TGCAGCGCCGGGACGTTTGGTGAAGCTTTCTTT | CSAGTFGEAFF
TRBJ1-5 | TRBV6-2/TRBV6-3 | NA | few | TGTGCCAGCAGTTACTCCAGTCCTAATCAGCCCCAGCATTTT | CASSYSSPNQPQHF
TRBJ2-2 | TRBV7-2 | NA | few | TGTGCCAGCAGCGCCCTTGGGGGGCTGGGCGGGGAGCTGTTTTTT | CASSALGGLGGELFF
TRBJ2-3 | TRBV7-2 | TRBD2 | few | TGTGCCAGCAGCTTCAGCGGGGCTACGCAGTATTTT | CASSFSGATQYF
TRBJ2-7 | TRBV20-1 | NA | NA | TGCAGTGCCCAGGACTCCGATCCCTACGAGCAGTACTTC | CSAQDSDPYEQYF
TRBJ2-5 | TRBV29-1 | TRBD1 | NA | TGCAGCGCGCTGAACACGGGACAGGGAGAGACCCAGTACTTC | CSALNTGQGETQYF
TRBJ2-5 | TRBV30 | NA | NA | TGTGCCTGGAGTCCCTGGTGGGAGACCCAGTACTTC | CAWSPWWETQYF
TRBJ2-7 | TRBV18 | TRBD1 | NA | TGTGCCAGCTCACCGTCCGACAGGGCCGAGCAGTACTTC | CASSPSDRAEQYF
TRBJ2-3 | TRBV4-3 | TRBD2 | few | TGCGCCAGCAGCCAAGGCGGGAGAGCGCAGTATTTT | CASSQGGRAQYF
TRBJ2-1 | TRBV2 | NA | few | TGTGCCAGCAGTGGGGGTAGGACCCAAAGGGACTACAATGAGCAGTTCTTC | CASSGGRTQRDYNEQFF
TRBJ2-4 | TRBV20-1 | TRBD1 | once | TGCAGTGCTAGAGCTCAGGGGGCCGAAACCAAAAACATTCAGTACTTC | CSARAQGAETKNIQYF
TRBJ2-7 | TRBV9 | NA | NA | TGTGCCAGCAGCGTAGCGGGGGAATCCTACGAGCAGTACTTC | CASSVAGESYEQYF
TRBJ1-4 | TRBV29-1 | TRBD1 | NA | TGCAGCGTCCTCAGGGGGCAGGGCGAAAAACTGTTTTTT | CSVLRGQGEKLFF
TRBJ2-1 | TRBV7-6 | TRBD2 | NA | TGTGCCAGCAGCTTATCTTTAGCGGGGGTATACAATGAGCAGTTCTTC | CASSLSLAGVYNEQFF
TRBJ2-2 | TRBV2 | NA | NA | TGTGCCAGCAGTGACCGTGACAACACCGGGGAGCTGTTTTTT | CASSDRDNTGELFF
TRBJ2-3 | TRBV7-2 | NA | NA | TGTGCCAGCACCGCGGGGGATACGCAGTATTTT | CASTAGDTQYF
TRBJ2-7 | TRBV12-3/TRBV12-4 | TRBD2 | few | TGTGCCAGCAGAACCGGGACTAGCGGGGGGGAATACGAGCAGTACTTC | CASRTGTSGGEYEQYF
TRBJ1-3 | TRBV6-1 | NA | NA | TGTGCCAGCCGCTCCCGGAGGAGCCCTGGAAACACCATATATTTT | CASRSRRSPGNTIYF
TRBJ2-5 | TRBV5-1 | NA | NA | TGCGCCAGCAGCTATGATAGGGGGGAGGAAGAGACCCAGTACTTC | CASSYDRGEEETQYF
TRBJ2-5 | TRBV11-2 | NA | NA | TGTGCCAGCAGCCTACTCGGACTGGAAGAAGAGACCCAGTACTTC | CASSLLGLEEETQYF
TRBJ1-4 | TRBV3-1 | NA | NA | TGTGCCAGCAGCCGGGCGGTCACTAATGAAAAACTGTTTTTT | CASSRAVTNEKLFF
TRBJ2-7 | TRBV15 | NA | few | TGTGCCACCAGCAGAGATCGGGGACCGTTCTACGAGCAGTACTTC | CATSRDRGPFYEQYF
TRBJ2-3 | TRBV7-9 | NA | NA | TGTGCCAGCACCAAGCCCCTACGACTTAGCACAGATACGCAGTATTTT | CASTKPLRLSTDTQYF